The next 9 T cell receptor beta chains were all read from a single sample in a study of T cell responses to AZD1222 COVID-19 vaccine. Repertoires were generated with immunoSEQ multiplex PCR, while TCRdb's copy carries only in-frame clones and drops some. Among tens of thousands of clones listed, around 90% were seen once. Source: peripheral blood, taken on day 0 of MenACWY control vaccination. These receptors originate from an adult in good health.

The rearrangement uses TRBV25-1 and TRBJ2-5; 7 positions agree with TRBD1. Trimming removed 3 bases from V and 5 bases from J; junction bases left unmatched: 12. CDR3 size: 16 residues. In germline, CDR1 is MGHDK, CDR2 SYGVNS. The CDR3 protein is CASSDRTGSFRETQYF. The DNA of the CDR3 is TGTGCCAGCAGTGATCGGACAGGCTCTTTTCGGGAGACCCAGTACTTC.

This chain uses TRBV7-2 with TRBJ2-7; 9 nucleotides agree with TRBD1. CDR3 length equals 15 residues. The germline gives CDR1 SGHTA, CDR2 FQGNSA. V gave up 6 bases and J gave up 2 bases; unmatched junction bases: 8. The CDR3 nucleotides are TGTGCCAGCAGTTTAACCGGGACAGGGACCTACGAGCAGTACTTC. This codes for CASSLTGTGTYEQYF.

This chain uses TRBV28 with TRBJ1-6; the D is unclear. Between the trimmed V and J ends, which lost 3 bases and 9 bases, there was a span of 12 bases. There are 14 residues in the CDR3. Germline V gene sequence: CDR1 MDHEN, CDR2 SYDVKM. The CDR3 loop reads CASSFPELVSPLHF. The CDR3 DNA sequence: TGTGCCAGCAGTTTTCCCGAATTAGTTTCACCCCTCCACTTT.

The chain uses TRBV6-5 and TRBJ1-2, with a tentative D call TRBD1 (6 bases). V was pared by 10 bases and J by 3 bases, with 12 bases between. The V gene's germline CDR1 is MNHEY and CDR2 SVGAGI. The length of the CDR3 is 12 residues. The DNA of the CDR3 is TGTGCCACTGGGGGGCCTGACTATGGCTACACCTTC. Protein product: CATGGPDYGYTF.

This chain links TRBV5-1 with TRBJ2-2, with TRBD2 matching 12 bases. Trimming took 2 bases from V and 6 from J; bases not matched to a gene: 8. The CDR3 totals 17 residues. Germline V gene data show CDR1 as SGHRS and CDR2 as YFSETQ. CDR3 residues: CASSFFGLAGNAGELFF. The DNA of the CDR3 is TGCGCCAGCAGCTTTTTTGGACTAGCGGGAAATGCCGGGGAGCTGTTTTTT.

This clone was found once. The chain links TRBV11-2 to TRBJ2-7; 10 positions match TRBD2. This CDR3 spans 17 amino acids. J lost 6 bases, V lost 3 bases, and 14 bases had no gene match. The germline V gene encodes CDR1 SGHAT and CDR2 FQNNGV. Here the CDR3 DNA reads TGTGCCAGCAGCTTCCTTATGGGACTAGCGATCGGTCTCGAGCAGTACTTC. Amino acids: CASSFLMGLAIGLEQYF.

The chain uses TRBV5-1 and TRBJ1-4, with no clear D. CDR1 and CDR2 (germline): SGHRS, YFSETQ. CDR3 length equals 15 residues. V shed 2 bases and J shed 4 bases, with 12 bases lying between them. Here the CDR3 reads CASSFGPENNEKLFF. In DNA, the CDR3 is TGCGCCAGCAGCTTTGGGCCAGAGAATAATGAAAAACTGTTTTTT.

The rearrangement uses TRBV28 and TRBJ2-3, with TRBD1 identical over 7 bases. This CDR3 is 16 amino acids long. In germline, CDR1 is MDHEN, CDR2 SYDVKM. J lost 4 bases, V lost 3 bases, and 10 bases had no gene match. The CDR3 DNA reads TGTGCCAGCAGTTTGGGAGCACAGGGGTCGGCAGATACGCAGTATTTT. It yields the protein CASSLGAQGSADTQYF.

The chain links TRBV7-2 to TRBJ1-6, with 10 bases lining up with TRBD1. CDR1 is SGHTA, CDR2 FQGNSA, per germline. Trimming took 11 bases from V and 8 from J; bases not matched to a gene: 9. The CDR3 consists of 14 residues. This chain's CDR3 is CAVATGGSDSPLHF. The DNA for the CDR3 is TGTGCCGTTGCGACAGGGGGCTCGGATTCACCCCTCCACTTT.